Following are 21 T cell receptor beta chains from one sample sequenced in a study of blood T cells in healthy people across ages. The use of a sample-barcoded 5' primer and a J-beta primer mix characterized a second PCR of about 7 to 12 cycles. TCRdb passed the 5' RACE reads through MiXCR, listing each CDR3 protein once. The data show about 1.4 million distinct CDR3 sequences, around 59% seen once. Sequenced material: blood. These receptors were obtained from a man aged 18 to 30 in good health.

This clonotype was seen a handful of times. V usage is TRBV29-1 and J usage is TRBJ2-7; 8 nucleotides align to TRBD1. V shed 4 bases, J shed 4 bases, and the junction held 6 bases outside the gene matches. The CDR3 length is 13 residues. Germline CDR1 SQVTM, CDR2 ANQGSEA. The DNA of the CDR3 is TGCAGCGTTGCCAATCGACAGGGGTACGAGCAGTACTTC. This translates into CSVANRQGYEQYF.

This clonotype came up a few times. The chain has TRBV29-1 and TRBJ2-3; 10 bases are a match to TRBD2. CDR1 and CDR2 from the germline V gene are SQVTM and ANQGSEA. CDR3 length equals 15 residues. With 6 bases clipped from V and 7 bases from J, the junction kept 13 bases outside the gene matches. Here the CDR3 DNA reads TGCAGCGTCTCGCCCCTTAGCGGGGGGCCGAATACGCAGTATTTT. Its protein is CSVSPLSGGPNTQYF.

CDR3 protein: CASSLSDTLNTEAFF. As DNA, the CDR3 is TGTGCCAGCAGCTTAAGCGACACACTGAACACTGAAGCTTTCTTT. The rearrangement joins TRBV7-9 to TRBJ1-1; D is undetermined. CDR1 is SEHNR, CDR2 FQNEAQ, per germline (reference sequence). V dropped 2 bases and J dropped 0 bases, with 10 bases sitting between them. The CDR3 is 15 residues long.

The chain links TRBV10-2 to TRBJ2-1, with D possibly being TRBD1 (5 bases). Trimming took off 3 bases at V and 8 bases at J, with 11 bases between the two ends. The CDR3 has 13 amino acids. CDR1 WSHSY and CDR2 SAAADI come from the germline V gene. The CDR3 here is CASSEGAWDEQFF. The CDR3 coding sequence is TGCGCCAGCAGTGAAGGGGCCTGGGATGAGCAGTTCTTC.

CDR3 amino acids: CAWSVRGRDTEAFF. The DNA of the CDR3 is TGTGCCTGGAGTGTACGTGGGCGCGACACTGAAGCTTTCTTT. The chain recombines TRBV30 with TRBJ1-1, with D hard to call. The CDR3 consists of 14 residues. In germline, CDR1 is GTSNPN, CDR2 SVGIG (reference sequence). Trimming pared 0 bases from V and 3 bases from J, leaving 11 bases between.

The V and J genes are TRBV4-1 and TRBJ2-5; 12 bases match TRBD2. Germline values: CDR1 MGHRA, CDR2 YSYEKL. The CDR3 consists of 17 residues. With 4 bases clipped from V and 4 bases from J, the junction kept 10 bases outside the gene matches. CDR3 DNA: TGCGCCAGCAGCCCCACGCGACTAGCGGGAGAGAGAGAGACCCAGTACTTC. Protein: CASSPTRLAGERETQYF.

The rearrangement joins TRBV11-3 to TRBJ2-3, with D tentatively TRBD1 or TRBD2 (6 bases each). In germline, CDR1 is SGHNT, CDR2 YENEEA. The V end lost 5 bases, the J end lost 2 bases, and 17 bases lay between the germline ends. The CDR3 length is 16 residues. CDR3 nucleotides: TGTGCCAGCAGCCTTGGGGTGGGGGGCCTCACAGATACGCAGTATTTT. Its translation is CASSLGVGGLTDTQYF.

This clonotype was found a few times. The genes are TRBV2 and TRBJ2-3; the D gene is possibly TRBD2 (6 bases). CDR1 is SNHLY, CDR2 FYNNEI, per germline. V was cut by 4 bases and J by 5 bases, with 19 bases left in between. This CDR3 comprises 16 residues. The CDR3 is CASSVPLAGLRDTQYF. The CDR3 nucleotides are TGTGCCAGCAGTGTTCCACTAGCTGGATTGAGAGATACGCAGTATTTT.

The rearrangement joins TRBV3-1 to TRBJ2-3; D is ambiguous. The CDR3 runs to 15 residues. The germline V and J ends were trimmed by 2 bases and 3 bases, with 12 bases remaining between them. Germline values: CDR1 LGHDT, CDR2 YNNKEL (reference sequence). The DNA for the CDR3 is TGTGCCAGCAGCCAATGGCAAAGCGAAACAGATACGCAGTATTTT. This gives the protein CASSQWQSETDTQYF.

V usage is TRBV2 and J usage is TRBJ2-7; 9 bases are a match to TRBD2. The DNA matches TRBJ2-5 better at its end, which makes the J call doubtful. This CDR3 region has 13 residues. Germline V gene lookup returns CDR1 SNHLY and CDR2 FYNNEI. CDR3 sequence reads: CASRGLAKETQYF. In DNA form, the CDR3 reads TGTGCCAGCAGGGGACTAGCTAAAGAGACCCAGTACTTC.

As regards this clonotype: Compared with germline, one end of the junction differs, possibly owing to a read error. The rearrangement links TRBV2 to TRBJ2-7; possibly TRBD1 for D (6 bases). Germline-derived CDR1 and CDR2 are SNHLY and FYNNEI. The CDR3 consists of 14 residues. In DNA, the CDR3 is TGTACCAGCACACAAGGACAGACGACGGGGGAGCAGTACTTC. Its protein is CTSTQGQTTGEQYF.

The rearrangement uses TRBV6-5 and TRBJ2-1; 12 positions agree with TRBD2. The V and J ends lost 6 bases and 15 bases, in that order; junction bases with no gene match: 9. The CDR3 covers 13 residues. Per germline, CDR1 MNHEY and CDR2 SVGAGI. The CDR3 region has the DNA TGTGCCAGCAGACCTCTTGGACTAGCGGGGCCGTTCTTC. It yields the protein CASRPLGLAGPFF.

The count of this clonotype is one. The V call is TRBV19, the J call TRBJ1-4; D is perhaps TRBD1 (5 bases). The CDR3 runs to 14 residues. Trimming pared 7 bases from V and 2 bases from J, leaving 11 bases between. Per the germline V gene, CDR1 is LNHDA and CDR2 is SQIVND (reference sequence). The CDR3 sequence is CASTREGTNEKLFF. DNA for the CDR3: TGTGCCAGTACCCGAGAGGGGACTAATGAAAAACTGTTTTTT.

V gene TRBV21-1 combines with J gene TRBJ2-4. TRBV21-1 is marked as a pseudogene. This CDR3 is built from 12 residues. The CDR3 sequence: CASSSLKNIQYF. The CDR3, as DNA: TGTGCCAGCAGTTCCCTCAAAAACATTCAGTACTTC.

CDR3 DNA: TGTGCCAGCAGCTTCCTGGGGGCTAGAAATGAGCAGTTCTTC. It specifies CASSFLGARNEQFF. The rearrangement uses TRBV7-8 and TRBJ2-1; TRBD1 is a possible D gene (6 bases). CDR1 and CDR2 (germline): SGHVS, FQNEAQ. Deletions cut 3 bases from V and 7 bases from J, with 13 bases between. This CDR3 is built from 14 residues.

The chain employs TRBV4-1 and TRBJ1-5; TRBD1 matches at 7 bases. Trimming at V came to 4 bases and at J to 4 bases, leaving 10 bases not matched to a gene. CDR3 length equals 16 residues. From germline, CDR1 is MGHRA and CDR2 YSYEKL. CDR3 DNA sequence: TGCGCCAGCAGCCTTACCACAGGGGCAGGGAATCAGCCCCAGCATTTT. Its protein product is CASSLTTGAGNQPQHF.

Here the CDR3 reads CATSRDRRHQPQHF. The CDR3 DNA is TGTGCCACCAGCAGGGACAGACGGCATCAGCCCCAGCATTTT. This chain connects TRBV15 to TRBJ1-5; D possibly corresponds to TRBD1 (6 bases). From germline, CDR1 is LNHNV and CDR2 YYDKDF (reference sequence). The ends were cut back, 3 bases at V and 5 bases at J, with 11 bases in the middle. This CDR3 has 14 residues.

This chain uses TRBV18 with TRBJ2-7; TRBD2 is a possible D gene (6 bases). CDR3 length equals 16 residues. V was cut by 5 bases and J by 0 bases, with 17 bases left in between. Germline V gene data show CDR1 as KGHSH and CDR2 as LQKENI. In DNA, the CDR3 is TGTGCCAGCTCAGCCCAGGAGGGGAGAAGCTCCTACGAGCAGTACTTC. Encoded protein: CASSAQEGRSSYEQYF.

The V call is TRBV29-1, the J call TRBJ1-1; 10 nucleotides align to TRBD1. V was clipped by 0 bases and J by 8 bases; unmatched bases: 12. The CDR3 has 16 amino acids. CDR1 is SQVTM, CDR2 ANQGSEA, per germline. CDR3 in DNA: TGCAGCGTTGAAGAGGGGACAGGGGTTGGGTCGATGGAAGCTTTCTTT. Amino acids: CSVEEGTGVGSMEAFF.

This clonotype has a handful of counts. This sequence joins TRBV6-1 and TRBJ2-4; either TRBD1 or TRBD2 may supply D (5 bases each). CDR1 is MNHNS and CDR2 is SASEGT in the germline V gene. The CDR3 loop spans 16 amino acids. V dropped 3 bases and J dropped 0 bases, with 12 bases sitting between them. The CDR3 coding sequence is TGTGCCAGCAGTGAGGGGACCGCTATAGCCAAAAACATTCAGTACTTC. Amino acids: CASSEGTAIAKNIQYF.

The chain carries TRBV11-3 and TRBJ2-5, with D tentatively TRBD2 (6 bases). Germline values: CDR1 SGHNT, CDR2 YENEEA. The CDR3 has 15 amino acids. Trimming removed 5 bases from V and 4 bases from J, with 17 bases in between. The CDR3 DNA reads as TGTGCCAGCAGCCCCTCCCGGGGGTCCGGAGAGACCCAGTACTTC. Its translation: CASSPSRGSGETQYF.